This T cell receptor beta chain was obtained from a study of human T cells and chemical hapten exposure. Study-level points and caveats: Higher patch test scores went with higher counts of PT1 expanded TCRs. Significantly greater numbers of large CDR3 similarity clusters came from expanded TCRs than from controls.

The time point was: patch test 1, 2 weeks after DPC sensitization. Noted treatment: therapeutic diphenylcyclopropenone sensitization with weekly scalp DPC. In the library, unique molecular identifiers were attached to individual cDNA molecules. In the original workflow: A per-sample median of about 100,000 TCRs was observed, with counts ranging from roughly 20,000 to 690,600. Each CDR3 protein is one row after TCRdb ran MiXCR on the RACE reads. TCRdb, not the original authors, processed these V and J calls. The data show some 200,000 distinct CDR3 sequences, 20% to 25% seen once. As concerns this clonotype: The antigen is unknown.

The material sequenced was whole blood, taken in connection with sensitization to the hapten diphenylcyclopropenone (DPC). The TCR originated in a woman aged 50 to 65 with alopecia areata. Some clones in this sample may be carry-over from other donors' samples.

CDR3 sequence reads: CAITAEGTDTQYF. The CDR3 nucleotides read TGTGCCATCACAGCCGAGGGGACAGATACGCAGTATTTT. V is TRBV10-3 and J is TRBJ2-3; D might be TRBD1 or TRBD2, each matching 5 bases. The CDR3 length is 13 residues. Trimming took off 7 bases at V and 3 bases at J, with 11 bases between the two ends. From germline, CDR1 is ENHRY and CDR2 SYGVKD.